The rows below give T cell receptor beta chains drawn from one sample of a study of shared clonotypes between healthy human individuals. Sequenced by immunoSEQ multiplex PCR; TCRdb stores in-frame clones only, minus some. Among some 1 million clones listed, approximately 76% were seen once. The sequencing sample was made of memory CD4+ T cells sorted from blood. The receptor source for this set is a man aged 18 to 35 in good health. The CDR3 runs from the conserved cysteine through the conserved F or W. Fields, in order: clone size, D gene, V gene, J gene, CDR3 DNA, CDR3 protein. A D gene is named only where the DNA matches it firmly. Clone size is not always given. Where it is, it says once, few, many or a class for expanded clones.

-	-	TRBV5-4	TRBJ2-5	TGTGCCAGCAGCTCCTATCTACAGCTACAAGAGACCCAGTACTTC	CASSSYLQLQETQYF
-	-	TRBV6-1	TRBJ1-3	TGTGCCAGCAGTGGTATTCATGGAAACACCATATATTTT	CASSGIHGNTIYF
-	-	TRBV7-2	TRBJ2-7	TGTGCCAGCAGCCGCGAGGCCTCCTACGAGCAGTACTTC	CASSREASYEQYF
once	-	TRBV4-1	TRBJ2-7	TGCGCCAGCAGCCACCCGCCGGGACTGGTGGCCTACGAGCAGTACTTC	CASSHPPGLVAYEQYF
-	-	TRBV30	TRBJ2-2	TGTGCCTGGAGTAAACAGGGTCGAACCGGGGAGCTGTTTTTT	CAWSKQGRTGELFF
once	-	TRBV28	TRBJ1-6	TGTGCCAGCAGTTTGGAGGACGGGACCAATTCACCCCTCCACTTT	CASSLEDGTNSPLHF
-	-	TRBV19	TRBJ1-5	TGTGCCAGTAGCCACCTAAATCAGCCCCAGCATTTT	CASSHLNQPQHF
-	-	TRBV6-5	TRBJ2-2	TGTGCCAGCAGTCCACCATGGGGTCGACTCGGGGAGCTGTTTTTT	CASSPPWGRLGELFF
-	-	TRBV2	TRBJ1-5	TGTGCCAGCAGTGACGACGGGAATCAGCCCCAGCATTTT	CASSDDGNQPQHF
-	TRBD1	TRBV27	TRBJ1-1	TGTGCCAGCAGTGTACCTGGACAGGGAAACACTGAAGCTTTCTTT	CASSVPGQGNTEAFF
-	TRBD2	TRBV5-1	TRBJ2-5	TGCGCCAGCAGCTTGGACATAGCGGGGGACCAAGAGACCCAGTACTTC	CASSLDIAGDQETQYF
once	-	TRBV5-4	TRBJ2-5	TGTGCCAGCAGCTTGGGTGGTCCGAGGGGTGTTGTGGGGGAGACCCAGTACTTC	CASSLGGPRGVVGETQYF
-	-	TRBV30	TRBJ2-1	TGTGCCTGGACAAACGGGGCCTACAATGAGCAGTTCTTC	CAWTNGAYNEQFF
-	-	TRBV10-3	TRBJ2-5	TGTGCCATCAGTTACTCGGGGGCTGGCGAGACCCAGTACTTC	CAISYSGAGETQYF
-	-	TRBV4-1	TRBJ1-2	TGCGCCAGCAGCCTACGAGAGGGGGGAGACTATGGCTACACCTTC	CASSLREGGDYGYTF
-	-	TRBV11-2	TRBJ2-7	TGTGCCAGCAGCTTTAATACCGGGGCGCAAGAGCAGTACTTC	CASSFNTGAQEQYF
-	TRBD2	TRBV14	TRBJ2-3	TGTGCCAGCAGCAAAGGACTAGCGGGGGGGTACACAGATACGCAGTATTTT	CASSKGLAGGYTDTQYF
-	-	TRBV2	TRBJ1-1	TGTGCCAGCAGTATGTTTGCTGCCGGACGGATGAACACTGAAGCTTTCTTT	CASSMFAAGRMNTEAFF
-	TRBD1	TRBV18	TRBJ2-7	TGTGCCAGCTCATTCGGACAGGGATTCTACGAGCAGTACTTC	CASSFGQGFYEQYF
-	TRBD2	TRBV19	TRBJ2-1	TGTGCCAGTAGTATCACTAGCGGGGGCCAGAGCTCCTACAATGAGCAGTTCTTC	CASSITSGGQSSYNEQFF
-	-	TRBV18	TRBJ2-2	TGTGCCAGCTCACAAACAGGGACCGACACCGGGGAGCTGTTTTTT	CASSQTGTDTGELFF
few	-	TRBV30	TRBJ2-3	TGTGCCTGGCAATTCGCCTCTCGGACCGCAGATACGCAGTATTTT	CAWQFASRTADTQYF
-	TRBD1	TRBV6-6	TRBJ2-3	TGTGCCAGCAACCTACAGGGGAGCACAGATACGCAGTATTTT	CASNLQGSTDTQYF
few	-	TRBV5-1	TRBJ1-1	TGCGCCAGCAGCACACGCAGTCAGAACACTGAAGCTTTCTTT	CASSTRSQNTEAFF
few	TRBD1	TRBV13	TRBJ2-7	TGTGCCAGCAGCTTAAAGGGACAGGGGGCCTACGAGCAGTACTTC	CASSLKGQGAYEQYF
once	TRBD1	TRBV28	TRBJ1-6	TGTGCCAGCAGTTTACCCGGACAGGGGGCGAAAAATTCACCCCTCCACTTT	CASSLPGQGAKNSPLHF
-	-	TRBV28	TRBJ1-1	TGTGCCAGCAGGGCAGGGGAGGTCACTGAAGCTTTCTTT	CASRAGEVTEAFF
-	TRBD2	TRBV2	TRBJ2-3	TGTGCCAGCAGTGAGGAGGCGGGGGGTAACACAGATACGCAGTATTTT	CASSEEAGGNTDTQYF
-	-	TRBV7-9	TRBJ1-2	TGTGCCAGCAGCAAAGGGATCGGCGGTGGCTACACCTTC	CASSKGIGGGYTF
few	-	TRBV19	TRBJ2-1	TGTGCCAGTAGTATTGAACAGGGTGGCAATGAGCAGTTCTTC	CASSIEQGGNEQFF
-	-	TRBV5-6	TRBJ2-7	TGTGCCAGCAGCTACGGGAATTCCTACGAGCAGTACTTC	CASSYGNSYEQYF
-	-	TRBV29-1	TRBJ1-2	TGCAGCGTTGAGTTTTGGGGTCGTGGCTACACCTTC	CSVEFWGRGYTF
-	-	TRBV6-1	TRBJ2-7	TGTGCCAGCAGTGAATATCGGTCCTACGAGCAGTACTTC	CASSEYRSYEQYF
few	-	TRBV10-2	TRBJ1-5	TGCGCCAGCACTGGGACCGTCAATCAGCCCCAGCATTTT	CASTGTVNQPQHF
-	-	TRBV6-5	TRBJ2-2	TGTGCCAGCAAGGGAGGGGGCTCGGCCGGGGAGCTGTTTTTT	CASKGGGSAGELFF
-	TRBD1	TRBV29-1	TRBJ1-2	TGCAGCGTGACAGGGGAATGGATCTATGGCTACACCTTC	CSVTGEWIYGYTF
few	-	TRBV30	TRBJ1-4	TGTGCCTGGAGTTACGACGTGGGTGAAAAACTGTTTTTT	CAWSYDVGEKLFF
few	-	TRBV25-1	TRBJ1-2	TGTGCCAGCAGTGACAGCTACTATGGCTACACCTTC	CASSDSYYGYTF
-	-	TRBV5-1	TRBJ1-4	TGCGCCAGCAGCGTTGCCGGGGACACGGGGGAAAAACTGTTTTTT	CASSVAGDTGEKLFF
-	-	TRBV30	TRBJ2-1	TGTGCCTGGAGTGTACGCGTTGAGCAGTTCTTC	CAWSVRVEQFF
-	-	TRBV25-1	TRBJ1-2	TGTGCCAGCCTGGGAAAGACCTATGGCTACACCTTC	CASLGKTYGYTF
-	TRBD1	TRBV7-3	TRBJ2-2	TGTGCCAGCAGCTTAACCCGGGACAGGGGAGGGGAGCTGTTTTTT	CASSLTRDRGGELFF
-	-	TRBV6-4	TRBJ2-1	TGTGCCAGCAGTTCCTCCGGGCTTTACAATGAGCAGTTCTTC	CASSSSGLYNEQFF